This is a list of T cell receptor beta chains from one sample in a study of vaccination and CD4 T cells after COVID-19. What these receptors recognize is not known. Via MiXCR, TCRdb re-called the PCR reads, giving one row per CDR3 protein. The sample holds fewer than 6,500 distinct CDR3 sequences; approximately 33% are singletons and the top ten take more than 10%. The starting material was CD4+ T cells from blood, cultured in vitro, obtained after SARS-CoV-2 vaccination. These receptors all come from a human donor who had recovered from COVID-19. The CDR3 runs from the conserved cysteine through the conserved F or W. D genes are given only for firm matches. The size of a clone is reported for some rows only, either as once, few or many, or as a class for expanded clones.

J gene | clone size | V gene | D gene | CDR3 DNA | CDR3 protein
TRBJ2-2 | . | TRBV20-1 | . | TGCAGTGCTAGCCGGAGTCTGAACACCGGGGAGCTGTTTTTT | CSASRSLNTGELFF
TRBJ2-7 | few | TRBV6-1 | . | TGTGCCAGCAGCGAGGCTTACGAGCAGTACTTC | CASSEAYEQYF
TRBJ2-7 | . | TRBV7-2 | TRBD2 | TGTGCCAGCAGCTTATCGGGGGGGAGGGGACTAGCGGGGGTCTACGAGCAGTACTTC | CASSLSGGRGLAGVYEQYF
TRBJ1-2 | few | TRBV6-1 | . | TGTGCCAGCAGTGGAACGACAGGTCCTGGCTACACCTTC | CASSGTTGPGYTF
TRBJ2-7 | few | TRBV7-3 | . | TGTGCCAGCAGCCCCCTGGGTGGGAGCTCCTACGAGCAGTACTTC | CASSPLGGSSYEQYF
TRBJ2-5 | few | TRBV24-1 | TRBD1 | TGTGCCACCAGTGAGTCCGGGACAGGGGGCGAAGAGACCCAGTACTTC | CATSESGTGGEETQYF
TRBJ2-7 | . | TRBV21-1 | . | TGTGCCAGCAGCTTCCCAAACGTCGGGGCATCGGATGTCAGCTCCCACGAGCAGTACTTC | CASSFPNVGASDVSSHEQYF
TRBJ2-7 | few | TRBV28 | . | TGTGCCAGCAGTTGGGGAGGCCAGACTGACTACGAGCAGTACTTC | CASSWGGQTDYEQYF
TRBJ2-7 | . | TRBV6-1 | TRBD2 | TGTGCCAGCAGCCGCGGGGGACTTTCGGAGTACTTC | CASSRGGLSEYF
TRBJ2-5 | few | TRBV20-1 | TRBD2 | TGCAGTGCTGTCCCGGGACTAGCGGGGGGCAGGGGAGAGACCCAGTACTTC | CSAVPGLAGGRGETQYF
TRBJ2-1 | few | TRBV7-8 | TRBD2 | TGTGCCAGCAGCACTAGCGGACGGCAGTTCTTC | CASSTSGRQFF
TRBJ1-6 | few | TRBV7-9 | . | TGTGCCAGCAGCTTAGTGGCAGGGCCCAATTCACCCCTCCACTTT | CASSLVAGPNSPLHF
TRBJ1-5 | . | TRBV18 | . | TGTGCCAGCTCACCACCTAACCCCGAGGGGCAGCCCCAGCATTTT | CASSPPNPEGQPQHF
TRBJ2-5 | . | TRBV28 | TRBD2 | TGTGCCAGCAGTTCCGCGGGAGTACACGGGGAGACCCAGTACTTC | CASSSAGVHGETQYF
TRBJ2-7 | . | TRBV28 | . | TGTGCCACCTTTGGCTTACTCTCCTACGAGCAGTACTTC | CATFGLLSYEQYF
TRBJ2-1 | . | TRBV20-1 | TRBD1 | TGCAGTGCTAAAAGACAGGGATACATCTACAATGAGCAGTTCTTC | CSAKRQGYIYNEQFF
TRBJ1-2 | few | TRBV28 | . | TGTGCCAGCAGTTCAGGACAAGGATATGGCTACACCTTC | CASSSGQGYGYTF